The present entry profiles one T cell receptor beta chain with its context. This clone's antigen is unknown. Base qualities are missing; no much larger clone stands one base away. TCRbeta CDR3 regions were amplified from genomic DNA using the immunoSEQ Assay, a bias-controlled multiplex PCR. On the study's bioinformatics: The number of nucleated cells in each sample was estimated from the amplification of reference gene primers within the assay. To quantify the absolute abundance of each unique TCRbeta CDR3 rearrangement, sequence reads were collapsed and filtered. Productive Simpson clonality was computed per sample as the square root of Simpson's diversity index over productive rearrangements. TCRdb's version of the immuneACCESS table is confined to in-frame rearrangements and falls short of the full clone set. An unresolved V gene accounts for under half of the shortfall where checked; the remainder is of unknown origin. V and J calls plus clone size are reproduced from that table; the DNA served to infer D and trimming. This sample gives 60,000 to 65,000 clones in total; 77% of them show up just once. The top ten clonotypes cover less than 35% of the sample.

The data originate from a study of blood T cell repertoires in COVID-19 (dated by TCRdb to the early 2020s). Regarding the complete study: Collaborator samples came from the United States, Italy and Spain and covered acute and convalescent phases of COVID-19. The material from the prospective study consisted of cDNA or gDNA derived from T cells, B-cell-depleted T cells, or PBMCs. The dataset comprised deeply sampled blood TCRbeta repertoires from subjects exposed to, actively infected with, or recovered from COVID-19. A freely available public database, intended as a resource for researchers studying the immune response to SARS-CoV-2, is where the repertoires were released. Where available, HLA class I and class II types were obtained from metadata supplied by the sample provider rather than from assay-based typing. The sample metadata nearly always contained a de-identified subject ID, COVID-19 status, age in years and sex. Samples were obtained from the ongoing ImmuneRACE study (first 160 participants) and from over 1,000 subjects provided by 6 global collaborators. Beyond this particular receptor, the publication reports: The quantity of clinical and demographic metadata differed by source and by participant and was supplied without curation.

V is cut by 4 bases and J by 0 bases, and the space between the germline ends is 14 bases. From its cysteine to its phenylalanine, the CDR3 spans 16 amino acids. Only the CDR3 region is kept as DNA, spanning 48 bases read in frame from base 1. CDR1 MGHRA and CDR2 YSYEKL were looked up in the germline V gene. The collaborating institutions used their own protocols to collect whole blood in K2EDTA tubes. For TCRbeta analysis, collaborators shipped samples as frozen whole blood, isolated PBMCs, or DNA extracted from either of those sample types. The V gene is TRBV4-1 and the J gene is TRBJ2-3; the D segment could be TRBD1, given 6 matching bases. The source is a human donor in a cohort sampled during active COVID-19. Sequenced material: peripheral blood. The nucleotides read TGCGCCAGCAGCCCGGGGCGGACAGCTAGCACAGATACGCAGTATTTT. Translated, it reads CASSPGRTASTDTQYF.